This T cell receptor beta chain was sequenced during a study of tumor-infiltrating lymphocytes in primary liver carcinoma. With a constant-region primer, TCR beta cDNA was made from approximately 510 ng of total RNA. What produced the TCR beta libraries was three nested multiplex PCR rounds using slightly modified ARM-PCR. TRBV1-TRBV30 forward primers paired with a C-beta reverse primer drove the first two PCR rounds, about 9 cycles each. TCRdb itself ran the multiplex PCR reads through MiXCR, one entry per CDR3 protein. The sample carries 95,000 to 100,000 distinct CDR3 sequences, around two thirds recorded once. Germline V gene lookup returns CDR1 SGHVS and CDR2 FQNEAQ. The CDR3 totals 15 residues. Trimming took 4 bases from V and 4 from J, leaving 15 bases between them. Concerning this clonotype: A much larger clone lies a single base off, so this may be a read error.

Taking about 18-32 mg of unsorted bulk tissue, the authors co-extracted RNA and DNA. The clonotype originates from a woman in her fifties or sixties with primary liver carcinoma and hepatitis B virus infection. The V call is TRBV7-8, the J call TRBJ2-3, with a weak D call TRBD1 (5 bases). The specimen was liver tumor tissue from sampling region 2. Subset: tumor region T2, inferior pole. Here the CDR3 DNA reads TGTGCCAGCAGCTCACCTCCATTCAGGGCAGATACGCAGTATTTT. The encoded protein is CASSSPPFRADTQYF.